Listed below are T cell receptor beta chains from one sample, sequenced in a study of cytomegalovirus exposure and HLA in healthy donors. Measured with immunoSEQ multiplex PCR; TCRdb has only the in-frame clones, and not every one. The sample includes roughly 120,000 clones, over 60% of them seen just once. Sequencing input: PBMCs. All receptors come from an older woman in good health and CMV-seropositive. The CDR3 runs from the conserved cysteine through the conserved F or W. The D gene is left open where the match is weak. Only part of the rows carry a size: once, few, many, or a class if the clone is expanded.

CDR3nt: TGCGCCAGCAGCCAGGGATCGGGGGACAATCAGCCCCAGCATTTT
CDR3aa: CASSQGSGDNQPQHF
v_gene: TRBV4-3
j_gene: TRBJ1-5
abundance: NA
d_gene: NA

CDR3nt: TGTGCCAGCACAAACAGCCCGGGACAGGGGGCAGCCCTCCACTTT
CDR3aa: CASTNSPGQGAALHF
v_gene: TRBV2
j_gene: TRBJ1-6
abundance: NA
d_gene: TRBD1

CDR3nt: TGTGCCAGCAGCTTAGCGGGGGTTGGAGCTTTCTTT
CDR3aa: CASSLAGVGAFF
v_gene: TRBV11-2
j_gene: TRBJ1-1
abundance: NA
d_gene: NA

CDR3nt: TGTGCCAGCAGCCCCAGGCGGGGGAGCGAGCAGTACTTC
CDR3aa: CASSPRRGSEQYF
v_gene: TRBV7-3
j_gene: TRBJ2-7
abundance: NA
d_gene: TRBD2

CDR3nt: TGTGCCAGCAGCCCCGAGGTGGGGGCGGACGAGCAGTACTTC
CDR3aa: CASSPEVGADEQYF
v_gene: TRBV7-9
j_gene: TRBJ2-7
abundance: NA
d_gene: NA

CDR3nt: TGTGCCAGCAGCCCAAGAGGAATGGCGGGGAACGACTATGGCTACACCTTC
CDR3aa: CASSPRGMAGNDYGYTF
v_gene: TRBV4-2
j_gene: TRBJ1-2
abundance: NA
d_gene: NA

CDR3nt: TGTGCCACCAGCAGAGGTGAAGCAACCCTGCAGCCCCAGCATTTT
CDR3aa: CATSRGEATLQPQHF
v_gene: TRBV15
j_gene: TRBJ1-5
abundance: NA
d_gene: NA

CDR3nt: TGCGCCAGCAGCCTGGGGCTAGCGGTCACAGATACGCAGTATTTT
CDR3aa: CASSLGLAVTDTQYF
v_gene: TRBV4-3
j_gene: TRBJ2-3
abundance: NA
d_gene: TRBD2

CDR3nt: TGTGCCAGCAGTGAAGCTGCTAGCGGGAGGGGCGAGCAGTACTTC
CDR3aa: CASSEAASGRGEQYF
v_gene: TRBV6-1
j_gene: TRBJ2-7
abundance: NA
d_gene: TRBD2

CDR3nt: TGTGCCAGCACGGTCGTGGGGCTTAACTATGGCTACACCTTC
CDR3aa: CASTVVGLNYGYTF
v_gene: TRBV6-1
j_gene: TRBJ1-2
abundance: NA
d_gene: NA

CDR3nt: TGTGCCAGCGCCGATGCGGGGGCGAATGGGGAGACCCAGTACTTC
CDR3aa: CASADAGANGETQYF
v_gene: TRBV5-6
j_gene: TRBJ2-5
abundance: NA
d_gene: NA

CDR3nt: TGCGCCAGCAGCAAGAGACCGGGGTGGGATCAGCCCCAGCATTTT
CDR3aa: CASSKRPGWDQPQHF
v_gene: TRBV4-3
j_gene: TRBJ1-5
abundance: few
d_gene: NA

CDR3nt: TGTGCCAGCTCACCGCGACTAGCGGGAGTGACAGATACGCAGTATTTT
CDR3aa: CASSPRLAGVTDTQYF
v_gene: TRBV18
j_gene: TRBJ2-3
abundance: NA
d_gene: TRBD2

CDR3nt: TGTGCCAGTAGTGTTACAGGGGGGACTGAAGCTTTCTTT
CDR3aa: CASSVTGGTEAFF
v_gene: TRBV19
j_gene: TRBJ1-1
abundance: NA
d_gene: TRBD1

CDR3nt: TGTGCCAGCTCACCACCGAATAGGGACAGGGGGCCCCTCGGCTACACCTTC
CDR3aa: CASSPPNRDRGPLGYTF
v_gene: TRBV18
j_gene: TRBJ1-2
abundance: NA
d_gene: TRBD1

CDR3nt: TGCGCCAGCTTCAGGGGGACAGGGGCCTCCTACGAGCAGTACTTC
CDR3aa: CASFRGTGASYEQYF
v_gene: TRBV5-1
j_gene: TRBJ2-7
abundance: NA
d_gene: TRBD1

CDR3nt: TGCGCCAGCAGCTTGGACAGGGTGGAGACCGGGGAGCTGTTTTTT
CDR3aa: CASSLDRVETGELFF
v_gene: TRBV5-1
j_gene: TRBJ2-2
abundance: NA
d_gene: NA

CDR3nt: TGTGCCAGCAGTAAACAGTTCTACGAGCAGTACTTC
CDR3aa: CASSKQFYEQYF
v_gene: TRBV6-1
j_gene: TRBJ2-7
abundance: NA
d_gene: NA

CDR3nt: TGTGCCGGCAGCCCTATGGGAGGGTCCAGCAATCAGCCCCAGCATTTT
CDR3aa: CAGSPMGGSSNQPQHF
v_gene: TRBV5-8
j_gene: TRBJ1-5
abundance: once
d_gene: NA

CDR3nt: TGTGCCAGCACCATCCAGGGGTCTCAGCCCCAGCATTTT
CDR3aa: CASTIQGSQPQHF
v_gene: TRBV7-2
j_gene: TRBJ1-5
abundance: NA
d_gene: NA

CDR3nt: TGTGCCTGGAGTGCACAGGGAGGGACTGAAAAACTGTTTTTT
CDR3aa: CAWSAQGGTEKLFF
v_gene: TRBV30
j_gene: TRBJ1-4
abundance: NA
d_gene: NA

CDR3nt: TGTGCCAGCAAACGGACAGGGGGAGGCACCGGGGAGCTGTTTTTT
CDR3aa: CASKRTGGGTGELFF
v_gene: TRBV11-2
j_gene: TRBJ2-2
abundance: once
d_gene: TRBD1

CDR3nt: TGTGCCAGCAGCCTTAACATGAACACTGAAGCTTTCTTT
CDR3aa: CASSLNMNTEAFF
v_gene: TRBV13
j_gene: TRBJ1-1
abundance: few
d_gene: NA

CDR3nt: TGTGCCAGCAGTTTACACTTCAGGTCAAGCACAGATACGCAGTATTTT
CDR3aa: CASSLHFRSSTDTQYF
v_gene: TRBV27
j_gene: TRBJ2-3
abundance: NA
d_gene: NA

CDR3nt: TGTGCCAGCCGACCCAGGGGTTTTTCTGGCTACACCTTC
CDR3aa: CASRPRGFSGYTF
v_gene: TRBV30
j_gene: TRBJ1-2
abundance: NA
d_gene: NA

CDR3nt: TGTGCCAGCAGCTTCAACAGGAACGAGCAGTACTTC
CDR3aa: CASSFNRNEQYF
v_gene: TRBV7-2
j_gene: TRBJ2-7
abundance: NA
d_gene: NA

CDR3nt: TGTGCCAGTGGAAGGAGGTCCCTCTACAATGAGCAGTTCTTC
CDR3aa: CASGRRSLYNEQFF
v_gene: TRBV19
j_gene: TRBJ2-1
abundance: NA
d_gene: NA

CDR3nt: TGTGCCTGGACTGGGACAGGGGGCGAAAACATTCAGTACTTC
CDR3aa: CAWTGTGGENIQYF
v_gene: TRBV30
j_gene: TRBJ2-4
abundance: NA
d_gene: TRBD1

CDR3nt: TGTGCCAGCAGCCGACGGGGAGCGAACACTGAAGCTTTCTTT
CDR3aa: CASSRRGANTEAFF
v_gene: TRBV7-8
j_gene: TRBJ1-1
abundance: NA
d_gene: NA

CDR3nt: TGTGCCAGCAGTGAGTCCGGGGACACAGATACGCAGTATTTT
CDR3aa: CASSESGDTDTQYF
v_gene: TRBV6-4
j_gene: TRBJ2-3
abundance: NA
d_gene: NA

CDR3nt: TGTGCCAGCAGCCCCGGGGGGGGGTCGAACTATGGCTACACCTTC
CDR3aa: CASSPGGGSNYGYTF
v_gene: TRBV7-2
j_gene: TRBJ1-2
abundance: NA
d_gene: NA

CDR3nt: TGTGCCAGCTCACCACCGGATTTGCGGTTCGAGCAGTACTTC
CDR3aa: CASSPPDLRFEQYF
v_gene: TRBV18
j_gene: TRBJ2-7
abundance: few
d_gene: NA

CDR3nt: TGTGCCTGGAGTAGGGGACTAGACTACGAGCAGTACTTC
CDR3aa: CAWSRGLDYEQYF
v_gene: TRBV30
j_gene: TRBJ2-7
abundance: few
d_gene: TRBD2

CDR3nt: TGTGCCAGCAGTGATGACAGGGGAGGTCAGCCCCAGCATTTT
CDR3aa: CASSDDRGGQPQHF
v_gene: TRBV2
j_gene: TRBJ1-5
abundance: NA
d_gene: TRBD1

CDR3nt: TGTGCCAGCAGCTTAGGGGGCGACGACACTGAAGCTTTCTTT
CDR3aa: CASSLGGDDTEAFF
v_gene: TRBV11-3
j_gene: TRBJ1-1
abundance: NA
d_gene: NA

CDR3nt: TGTGCCAGCAGCGGCGGACAGCCTGGGGGCAATCAGCCCCAGCATTTT
CDR3aa: CASSGGQPGGNQPQHF
v_gene: TRBV2
j_gene: TRBJ1-5
abundance: few
d_gene: NA

CDR3nt: TGTGCCAGCAGCGCCGGGACACAAACAAGCACAGATACGCAGTATTTT
CDR3aa: CASSAGTQTSTDTQYF
v_gene: TRBV9
j_gene: TRBJ2-3
abundance: NA
d_gene: NA

CDR3nt: TGTGCCAGTACCCCTAAGCACCTACGGACTGAAGCTTTCTTT
CDR3aa: CASTPKHLRTEAFF
v_gene: TRBV19
j_gene: TRBJ1-1
abundance: NA
d_gene: NA

CDR3nt: TGCGCCAGCAGCCAAACTAGGGAGAGCGGGAGGCCGATTAGCACAGATACGCAGTATTTT
CDR3aa: CASSQTRESGRPISTDTQYF
v_gene: TRBV4-1
j_gene: TRBJ2-3
abundance: NA
d_gene: TRBD2

CDR3nt: TGTGCCAGCAGCCCCCGACTAGCGGGAGGGCCATACAGAGATACGCAGTATTTT
CDR3aa: CASSPRLAGGPYRDTQYF
v_gene: TRBV14
j_gene: TRBJ2-3
abundance: NA
d_gene: TRBD2

CDR3nt: TGTGCCAGTAGTAAACCGACAGGGGGCTTAGAAGCTTTCTTT
CDR3aa: CASSKPTGGLEAFF
v_gene: TRBV19
j_gene: TRBJ1-1
abundance: NA
d_gene: TRBD1

CDR3nt: TGTGCCAGCAGCGCCGGAACGGACAGGGGTCGGGAGCAGTACTTC
CDR3aa: CASSAGTDRGREQYF
v_gene: TRBV9
j_gene: TRBJ2-7
abundance: NA
d_gene: TRBD1

CDR3nt: TGTGCCACCAGCAGAGGAGGGCGGACTTATTCACCCCTCCACTTT
CDR3aa: CATSRGGRTYSPLHF
v_gene: TRBV15
j_gene: TRBJ1-6
abundance: NA
d_gene: NA

CDR3nt: TGTGCCAGCAGCTTGGGTGGGCTAGCGGGATATAATGAGCAGTTCTTC
CDR3aa: CASSLGGLAGYNEQFF
v_gene: TRBV5-4
j_gene: TRBJ2-1
abundance: NA
d_gene: TRBD2

CDR3nt: TGTGCCACCAGCAGAGCGGGGTCGACACGAGAGCAGTACTTC
CDR3aa: CATSRAGSTREQYF
v_gene: TRBV15
j_gene: TRBJ2-7
abundance: NA
d_gene: NA

CDR3nt: TGCGCCAGCAGCTTGAGGAGTTCCTACAATGAGCAGTTCTTC
CDR3aa: CASSLRSSYNEQFF
v_gene: TRBV5-1
j_gene: TRBJ2-1
abundance: NA
d_gene: NA

CDR3nt: TGTGCCAGCAGCTTAGATAGCGGGAGCTACAATGAGCAGTTCTTC
CDR3aa: CASSLDSGSYNEQFF
v_gene: TRBV7-3
j_gene: TRBJ2-1
abundance: once
d_gene: TRBD2

CDR3nt: TGTGCCAGCAGCGTAGAGGACAGATCCGGCTATGGCTACACCTTC
CDR3aa: CASSVEDRSGYGYTF
v_gene: TRBV9
j_gene: TRBJ1-2
abundance: NA
d_gene: NA

CDR3nt: TGTGCCAGCAGCTGGGGCGAGAGTAACTATGGCTACACCTTC
CDR3aa: CASSWGESNYGYTF
v_gene: TRBV7-9
j_gene: TRBJ1-2
abundance: NA
d_gene: NA

CDR3nt: TGTGCCAGCAGCCCCCGGGGACAGCAGGGCTACACCTTC
CDR3aa: CASSPRGQQGYTF
v_gene: TRBV7-2
j_gene: TRBJ1-2
abundance: NA
d_gene: TRBD1

CDR3nt: TGTGCCAGCAGTTGGCAGGGCCACAACTACGAGCAGTACTTC
CDR3aa: CASSWQGHNYEQYF
v_gene: TRBV27
j_gene: TRBJ2-7
abundance: NA
d_gene: NA

CDR3nt: TGCGCCAGCAGCCGTGGGGAGGTAATCAATGAGCAGTTCTTC
CDR3aa: CASSRGEVINEQFF
v_gene: TRBV23-1
j_gene: TRBJ2-1
abundance: NA
d_gene: NA

CDR3nt: TGTGCCAGCTCACCCATCACCTCGGAGGAGCAGTACTTC
CDR3aa: CASSPITSEEQYF
v_gene: TRBV18
j_gene: TRBJ2-7
abundance: NA
d_gene: NA

CDR3nt: TGTGCCAGCAGTGAAAACTCGCTGGGGGCCAATGAGCAGTTCTTC
CDR3aa: CASSENSLGANEQFF
v_gene: TRBV2
j_gene: TRBJ2-1
abundance: few
d_gene: NA

CDR3nt: TGTGCCAGCAGTGAACGGGGGATCCGGTCTCCCTGGACTGAAGCTTTCTTT
CDR3aa: CASSERGIRSPWTEAFF
v_gene: TRBV6-1
j_gene: TRBJ1-1
abundance: NA
d_gene: NA